This T cell receptor (beta chain) came from a study of blood T cell repertoires in COVID-19. Clones were sequenced by immunoSEQ multiplex PCR, and TCRdb holds only the in-frame ones, with some missing. The sample lists over 85,000 clones; 82% were seen once. The table lists this clone with a few counts. Specimen: peripheral blood. This receptor was taken from a woman in her fifties or sixties with acute or convalescent COVID-19.

The CDR3 here is CASSPESTGTGLGTEAFF. CDR3 DNA sequence: TGTGCCAGCTCACCAGAGTCTACCGGGACAGGGTTGGGCACTGAAGCTTTCTTT. V is TRBV18 and J is TRBJ1-1; 9 nucleotides agree with TRBD1. The J segment lost 4 bases and the V segment lost 2 bases, leaving 14 bases of the junction unmatched. In germline, CDR1 is KGHSH, CDR2 LQKENI. The CDR3 sequence is 18 residues long.